These T cell receptor beta chains were read from a single sample in a study of spatial heterogeneity in lung cancer. TCRdb ran MiXCR on the 5' RACE reads and lists one entry per CDR3 protein. The sample includes some 2,500 distinct CDR3 sequences, 8% of them seen just once. The source was lung tumor tissue, collected at surgery. The receptors were sampled from a male donor with early-stage non-small cell lung cancer. Both conserved end residues are part of each CDR3. A D gene is named only where the DNA matches it firmly. Rows may omit the clone size; those that give it use once, few, many or a size class.

TRBJ2-1 | medium-sized | NA | TRBV18 | CASSPLRDEQFF | TGTGCCAGCTCACCTCTTAGGGATGAGCAGTTCTTC
TRBJ2-4 | medium-sized | TRBD1 | TRBV6-1 | CASRAYRTGVTKNIQYF | TGTGCCAGCAGAGCCTACCGGACAGGGGTGACCAAAAACATTCAGTACTTC
TRBJ2-5 | medium-sized | NA | TRBV20-1 | CSAAQETQYF | TGCAGTGCCGCTCAAGAGACCCAGTACTTC
TRBJ2-5 | medium-sized | NA | TRBV28 | CASSLGGAEGETQYF | TGTGCCAGCAGTTTGGGCGGCGCCGAGGGAGAGACCCAGTACTTC
TRBJ2-2 | NA | NA | TRBV6-5 | CASSYTVSNGELFF | TGTGCCAGCAGTTACACAGTATCGAACGGGGAGCTGTTTTTT
TRBJ2-2 | medium-sized | NA | TRBV9 | CASSDGGNTGELFF | TGTGCCAGCAGCGATGGGGGAAACACCGGGGAGCTGTTTTTT
TRBJ2-3 | medium-sized | NA | TRBV11-2 | CASSLVQRDTQYF | TGTGCCAGCAGCTTAGTACAGAGGGATACGCAGTATTTT
TRBJ2-5 | medium-sized | NA | TRBV6-5 | CASRTPGQETQYF | TGTGCCAGCAGGACCCCAGGGCAAGAGACCCAGTACTTC
TRBJ2-7 | NA | NA | TRBV28 | CASSFGVSYEQYF | TGTGCCAGCAGTTTTGGAGTCTCCTACGAGCAGTACTTC
TRBJ1-4 | NA | NA | TRBV2 | CASRDVYRTPRHRLKLFF | TGTGCCAGCAGGGACGTCTACCGGACGCCGAGGCATCGTTTGAAACTGTTTTTT
TRBJ1-5 | many | NA | TRBV3-1 | CASSLRDQPQHF | TGTGCCAGCAGCCTAAGAGATCAGCCCCAGCATTTT
TRBJ2-5 | medium-sized | TRBD2 | TRBV5-1 | CASSGVAGEGETQYF | TGCGCCAGCAGCGGGGTAGCGGGAGAGGGAGAGACCCAGTACTTC
TRBJ2-2 | medium-sized | TRBD2 | TRBV12-3/TRBV12-4 | CASSDGHKLGGLASGELFF | TGTGCCAGCTCTGACGGCCATAAGCTGGGAGGGTTAGCCAGCGGGGAGCTGTTTTTT